The 27 T cell receptor beta chains listed next were all sequenced from one sample in a study of T cells after yellow fever vaccination. TCRdb recomputed calls from the 5' RACE reads with MiXCR, one row per CDR3 protein. The sample yields hundreds of thousands of distinct CDR3 sequences, 8.7% seen once. The source material was PBMCs, sampled on the day of the first yellow fever vaccination. The receptors were gathered from a young man who received the YFV17D yellow fever vaccine.

This clonotype was found many times. This chain links TRBV7-6 with TRBJ2-2, with no clear D. This CDR3 comprises 14 residues. The germline V gene has CDR1 SGHVS and CDR2 FNYEAQ. The V end was cut by 4 bases, the J end by 5 bases, with 11 bases between. The CDR3 region has the DNA TGTGCCAGCAGCTCCCCCCGGGTTACCGGGGAGCTGTTTTTT. This codes for CASSSPRVTGELFF. The variable domain in full, completed from reference TRBV7-6 and TRBJ2-2, reads GAGVSQSPRYKVTKRGQDVALRCDPISGHVSLYWYRQALGQGPEFLTYFNYEAQQDKSGLPNDRFSAERPEGSISTLTIQRTEQRDSAMYRCASSSPRVTGELFFGEGSRLTVL.

The table lists this clonotype with a few counts. The chain is built from TRBV4-1 and TRBJ1-4; a possible D gene is TRBD1 (5 bases). Germline V gene sequence: CDR1 MGHRA, CDR2 YSYEKL. Trimming took 0 bases from V and 6 from J, leaving 11 bases between them. This CDR3 has 15 residues. Here the CDR3 reads CASSQDGAGHEKLFF. CDR3 bases: TGCGCCAGCAGCCAAGATGGTGCAGGGCATGAAAAACTGTTTTTT.

At least ten counts were recorded for this clonotype. The rearrangement links TRBV24-1 to TRBJ2-3, with 13 nucleotides matching TRBD2. The CDR3 sequence is 18 residues long. Per the germline V gene, CDR1 is KGHDR and CDR2 is SFDVKD. After removal of 3 bases from V and 5 bases from J, the junction contained 10 bases not matched to a gene. CDR3 DNA: TGTGCCACCAGTGATGCGCGAACTAGCGGGGGGGTTGGAGATACGCAGTATTTT. Translating it yields CATSDARTSGGVGDTQYF.

V usage is TRBV3-1 and J usage is TRBJ2-7; D is possibly TRBD1 (5 bases). Between the trimmed V and J ends, which lost 4 bases and 6 bases, there was a span of 13 bases. The germline V gene encodes CDR1 LGHDT and CDR2 YNNKEL (reference sequence). This CDR3 has 13 amino acids. The CDR3 nucleotides are TGTGCCAGCAGCCCTCGACAGATGGCCGAGCAGTACTTC. This translates into CASSPRQMAEQYF.

As for this clonotype: The junction and the germline gene differ at one end; a read error may be behind it. The chain is built from TRBV9 and TRBJ2-2, with D perhaps TRBD2 (5 bases). The length of the CDR3 is 13 residues. Germline CDR1 is SGDLS and CDR2 is YYNGEE. The CDR3 here is CASSASATGEQFF. In DNA, the CDR3 is TGTGCCAGCAGCGCCAGTGCCACCGGGGAGCAGTTTTTT.

The chain recombines TRBV7-2 with TRBJ1-4; perhaps TRBD1 as D (6 bases). The CDR3 totals 14 residues. The germline gives CDR1 SGHTA, CDR2 FQGNSA. The germline V and J ends were trimmed by 6 bases and 10 bases, with 18 bases remaining between them. The CDR3 DNA follows: TGTGCCAGCAGTACCGGGTCCCGAGGGGGAAAACTGTTTTTT. Protein sequence: CASSTGSRGGKLFF.

This clonotype was observed at least ten times. The rearrangement links TRBV11-2 to TRBJ2-3; TRBD1 agrees at 10 bases. The CDR3 contains 17 residues. V gave up 0 bases and J gave up 3 bases; unmatched junction bases: 6. The V gene's germline CDR1 is SGHAT and CDR2 FQNNGV. CDR3 sequence: CASSLERTGGMTDTQYF. As DNA, the CDR3 is TGTGCCAGCAGCTTAGAGAGGACAGGGGGAATGACAGATACGCAGTATTTT.

The chain has TRBV12-3 or TRBV12-4 and TRBJ2-5; D not resolved. The CDR3 sequence is 13 residues long. Between the trimmed V and J ends, which lost 1 base and 5 bases, there was a span of 8 bases. CDR3 sequence reads: CASSLDSHETQYF. The CDR3, as DNA: TGTGCCAGCAGTTTAGATAGCCATGAGACCCAGTACTTC.

CDR3 bases: TGTGCCACCAGCAGAGTGCTAGCGGGGGGGCATGAGCAGTTCTTC. It codes for CATSRVLAGGHEQFF. The V and J genes are TRBV15 and TRBJ2-1, with 12 bases matching TRBD2. The CDR3 covers 15 residues. The germline V gene encodes CDR1 LNHNV and CDR2 YYDKDF (reference sequence). Unmatched junction bases numbered 3, after V lost 1 base and J lost 8 bases.

J is TRBJ1-1 and V is TRBV4-3, with D unclear. Trimming took 0 bases from V and 6 from J, leaving 11 bases between them. The CDR3 length is 14 residues. Germline assignment: CDR1 LGHNA and CDR2 YSLEER. The CDR3 sequence: CASSQDRWAAEAFF. DNA for the CDR3: TGCGCCAGCAGCCAAGACCGGTGGGCGGCTGAAGCTTTCTTT.

There are a few counts of this clonotype. The chain is built from TRBV7-2 and TRBJ2-1; 7 positions match TRBD1. Germline assignment: CDR1 SGHTA and CDR2 FQGNSA. J was trimmed by 0 bases and V by 5 bases; bases with no gene match: 4. The CDR3 covers 15 residues. The CDR3 sequence: CASSKTGSSYNEQFF. The CDR3 DNA is TGTGCCAGCAGCAAGACAGGGAGCTCCTACAATGAGCAGTTCTTC.

A few counts support this clonotype. This CDR3 is CASSFPETGGEETQYF. The CDR3 nucleotides read TGTGCCAGCAGTTTCCCGGAGACAGGGGGCGAAGAGACCCAGTACTTC. The V and J genes are TRBV28 and TRBJ2-5; 10 nucleotides line up with TRBD1. CDR3 length: 16 residues. Germline-derived CDR1 and CDR2 are MDHEN and SYDVKM. V lost 3 bases, J lost 3 bases, and 7 bases stayed unmatched.

The chain recombines TRBV2 with TRBJ1-4, with D uncertain. Deletions cut 6 bases from V and 0 bases from J, with 11 bases between. The CDR3 is 15 amino acids. Germline V CDR1 and CDR2: SNHLY, FYNNEI. The CDR3 reads CASRSGSATNEKLFF. The DNA of the CDR3 is TGTGCCAGCAGGAGTGGATCCGCAACTAATGAAAAACTGTTTTTT. The full variable domain, its missing parts supplied by reference TRBV2 and TRBJ1-4, is EPEVTQTPSHQVTQMGQEVILRCVPISNHLYFYWYRQILGQKVEFLVSFYNNEISEKSEIFDDQFSVERPDGSNFTLKIRSTKLEDSAMYFCASRSGSATNEKLFFGSGTQLSVL.

The J gene is TRBJ2-5, the V gene TRBV7-3; 10 bases fit TRBD2. Germline V gene data show CDR1 as SGHTA and CDR2 as FQGTGA. The V segment lost 6 bases and the J segment 7 bases; nucleotides outside the gene matches: 8. There are 14 residues in the CDR3. CDR3 amino acids: CASRELAGSGTQYF. CDR3 in DNA: TGTGCCAGCAGGGAACTAGCGGGGTCGGGGACCCAGTACTTC.

This clonotype was seen more than once but under ten times. The rearrangement uses TRBV5-1 and TRBJ2-2, with TRBD2 identical over 10 bases. There are 15 residues in the CDR3. With V trimmed by 7 bases and J by 4 bases, 7 bases remained unmatched. Germline V gene lookup returns CDR1 SGHRS and CDR2 YFSETQ. CDR3 region: CASASGGISTGELFF. The CDR3 DNA follows: TGCGCCAGCGCTAGCGGGGGTATCAGCACCGGGGAGCTGTTTTTT.

This chain links TRBV7-2 with TRBJ1-2; 11 bases align to TRBD1. This CDR3 comprises 15 residues. The junction had 4 bases not matched to a gene; V was cut back by 5 bases and J by 2 bases. The germline CDR1 and CDR2 sequences are SGHTA and FQGNSA. The CDR3 reads CASSPWDRGNYGYTF. CDR3 nucleotides: TGTGCCAGCAGCCCCTGGGACAGGGGGAACTATGGCTACACCTTC.

There are a few counts of this clonotype. The chain joins TRBV29-1 to TRBJ2-7; 8 bases are shared with TRBD1. The CDR3 covers 14 residues. V dropped 2 bases and J dropped 1; count of bases not matched to a gene: 4. Per germline, CDR1 SQVTM and CDR2 ANQGSEA. CDR3 DNA sequence: TGCAGCGTTGAATCGACAGGGGAATCCTACGAGCAGTACTTC. Translating it yields CSVESTGESYEQYF.

In this sample, this clonotype turned up a few times. This chain links TRBV29-1 with TRBJ1-2; TRBD1 is a possible D gene (6 bases). This CDR3 contains 15 residues. Trimming removed 3 bases at V and 4 bases at J, with 18 bases between. CDR1 and CDR2 from the germline V gene are SQVTM and ANQGSEA. The CDR3 sequence is CSVDPQGGRLYGYTF. The CDR3 DNA reads TGCAGCGTTGACCCACAGGGAGGCCGCCTCTATGGCTACACCTTC.

There are a few counts of this clonotype. The chain is built from TRBV12-3 or TRBV12-4 and TRBJ2-1; D might be TRBD2 (6 bases). The CDR3 length is 14 residues. Trimming stripped 1 base from V and 9 bases from J, with 13 bases between. Here the CDR3 DNA reads TGTGCCAGCAGTTTAGGGCGGGGCCTGAGTGAGCAGTTCTTC. It translates to CASSLGRGLSEQFF.

This clonotype was seen a few times. The rearrangement uses TRBV28 and TRBJ2-7, with TRBD1 as a possible D gene (6 bases). CDR3 size: 17 residues. Germline V lookup: CDR1 MDHEN, CDR2 SYDVKM. V lost 5 bases to trimming and J lost 3 bases, with 23 bases between them. The CDR3 spells CASSLSETGTSSYEQYF. As DNA, the CDR3 is TGTGCCAGCAGTCTCAGCGAAACCGGGACAAGTAGCTACGAGCAGTACTTC.

This clonotype has at least ten counts. The chain carries TRBV18 and TRBJ1-1; D perhaps matches TRBD1 (5 bases). CDR1 KGHSH and CDR2 LQKENI come from the germline V gene. The V gene lost 3 bases and the J gene lost 5 bases, with 13 bases spanning the gap. The CDR3 has 14 residues. In DNA form, the CDR3 reads TGTGCCAGCTCACCCCAGGGACGGGGGACTGAAGCTTTCTTT. It encodes CASSPQGRGTEAFF.

This clonotype was seen only a few times. The CDR3 is CASSYRPAFNEKLFF. For the CDR3, the DNA is TGTGCCAGCAGTTACAGGCCAGCTTTTAATGAAAAACTGTTTTTT. The chain employs TRBV6-5 and TRBJ1-4, with D hard to call. This CDR3 contains 15 residues. V was cut by 2 bases and J by 4 bases, with 11 bases left in between. Germline CDR1 is MNHEY and CDR2 is SVGAGI.

This clonotype was observed a few times. The V gene is TRBV11-2, the J gene TRBJ2-1; D is undetermined. Germline V gene sequence: CDR1 SGHAT, CDR2 FQNNGV. This CDR3 is built from 12 residues. V gave up 3 bases and J gave up 7 bases, with 7 bases separating them. The CDR3 region has the DNA TGTGCCAGCAGCTTCTACAGTAATGAGCAGTTCTTC. This encodes CASSFYSNEQFF. The whole variable domain, filled in from reference TRBV11-2 and TRBJ2-1, reads EAGVAQSPRYKIIEKRQSVAFWCNPISGHATLYWYQQILGQGPKLLIQFQNNGVVDDSQLPKDRFSAERLKGVDSTLKIQPAKLEDSAVYLCASSFYSNEQFFGPGTRLTVL.

The rearrangement joins TRBV7-9 to TRBJ2-7; D may correspond to TRBD1 or TRBD2 (5 bases each). Trimming stripped 4 bases from V and 2 bases from J, with 12 bases between. Germline CDR1 reads SEHNR; CDR2 reads FQNEAQ (reference sequence). This CDR3 has 14 residues. CDR3 nucleotides: TGTGCCAGCAGCTGGGACCTGGGGGCCTACGAGCAGTACGTC. Amino acid sequence: CASSWDLGAYEQYV.

The chain links TRBV5-6 to TRBJ2-2, with a tentative D call TRBD2 (5 bases). V was shortened by 1 base and J by 6 bases, with 13 bases between the two germline ends. The CDR3 runs to 15 residues. Germline V gives CDR1 SGHDT, CDR2 YYEEEE. The CDR3 DNA is TGTGCCAGCAGCTTGTTTCCGAGGGCGGCCGGGGAGCTGTTTTTT. It codes for CASSLFPRAAGELFF.

This clonotype occurred a few times. The CDR3 spells CASTHRGGVNEQYV. Here the CDR3 DNA reads TGTGCCAGCACCCATCGGGGGGGTGTCAACGAGCAGTACGTC. This chain uses TRBV28 with TRBJ2-7; 8 bases agree with TRBD2. Trimming cost V 7 bases and J 5 bases; bases outside gene matches: 10. This CDR3 comprises 14 residues. Germline-derived CDR1 and CDR2 are MDHEN and SYDVKM.

V gene TRBV9 combines with J gene TRBJ2-4; TRBD1 agrees at 8 bases. Germline values: CDR1 SGDLS, CDR2 YYNGEE. V lost 3 bases and J lost 1; bases outside the gene matches: 3. The CDR3 has 15 residues. The CDR3 spells CASSDDRGAKNIQYF. The CDR3 DNA is TGTGCCAGCAGCGACGACAGGGGTGCCAAAAACATTCAGTACTTC.